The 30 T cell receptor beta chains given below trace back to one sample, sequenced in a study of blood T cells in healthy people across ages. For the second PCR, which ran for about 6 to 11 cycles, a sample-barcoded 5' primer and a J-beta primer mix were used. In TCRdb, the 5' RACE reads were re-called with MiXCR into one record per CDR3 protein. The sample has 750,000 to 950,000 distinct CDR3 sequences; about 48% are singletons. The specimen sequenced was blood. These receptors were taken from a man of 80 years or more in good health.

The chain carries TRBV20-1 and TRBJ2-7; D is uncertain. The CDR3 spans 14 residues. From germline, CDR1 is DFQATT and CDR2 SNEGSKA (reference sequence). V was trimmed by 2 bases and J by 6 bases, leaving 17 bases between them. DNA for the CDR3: TGCAGTGCTAGATTGGGCTCCCCCTGGGGCGAGCAGTACTTC. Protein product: CSARLGSPWGEQYF.

The CDR3 nucleotides are TGTGCCAGCAGTGAAGCGGGCGTATTCTATGGCTACACCTTC. Amino acids: CASSEAGVFYGYTF. This chain links TRBV6-1 with TRBJ1-2; D is ambiguous. Germline V gene sequence: CDR1 MNHNS, CDR2 SASEGT. The CDR3 has 14 residues. V lost 0 bases, J lost 4 bases, and 9 bases lay in between.

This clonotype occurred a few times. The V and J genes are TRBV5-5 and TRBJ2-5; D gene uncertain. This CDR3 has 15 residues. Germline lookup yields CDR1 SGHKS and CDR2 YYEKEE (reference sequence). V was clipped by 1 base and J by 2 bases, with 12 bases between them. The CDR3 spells CASSLSPGAQETQYF. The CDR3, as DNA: TGTGCCAGCAGCTTGTCCCCAGGCGCTCAAGAGACCCAGTACTTC.

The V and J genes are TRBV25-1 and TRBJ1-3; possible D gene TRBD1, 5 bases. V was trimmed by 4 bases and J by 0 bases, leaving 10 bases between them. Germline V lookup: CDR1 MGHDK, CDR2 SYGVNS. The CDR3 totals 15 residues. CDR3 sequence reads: CASSAPGTSGNTIYF. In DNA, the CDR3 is TGTGCCAGCAGTGCCCCGGGGACCTCTGGAAACACCATATATTTT.

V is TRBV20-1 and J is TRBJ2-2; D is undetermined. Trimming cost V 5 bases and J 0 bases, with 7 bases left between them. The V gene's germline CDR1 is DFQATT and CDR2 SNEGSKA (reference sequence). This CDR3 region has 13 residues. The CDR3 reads CSAFSPNTGELFF. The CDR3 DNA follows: TGCAGTGCTTTTAGCCCGAACACCGGGGAGCTGTTTTTT.

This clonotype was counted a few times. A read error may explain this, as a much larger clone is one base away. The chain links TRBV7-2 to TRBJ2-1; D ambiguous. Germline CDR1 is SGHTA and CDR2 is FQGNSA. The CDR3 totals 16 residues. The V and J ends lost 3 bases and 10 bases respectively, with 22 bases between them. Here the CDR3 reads CASSLATGTASREQFF. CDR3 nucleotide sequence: TGTGCCAGCAGCTTGGCGACTGGCACCGCCTCAAGGGAGCAGTTCTTC.

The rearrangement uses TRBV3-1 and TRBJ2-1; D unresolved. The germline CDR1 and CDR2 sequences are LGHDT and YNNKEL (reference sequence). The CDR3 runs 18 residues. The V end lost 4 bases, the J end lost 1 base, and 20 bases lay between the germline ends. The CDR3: CASSLDRRAHGSYNEQFF. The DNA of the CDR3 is TGTGCCAGCAGCCTCGACCGCCGGGCCCACGGGTCCTACAATGAGCAGTTCTTC.

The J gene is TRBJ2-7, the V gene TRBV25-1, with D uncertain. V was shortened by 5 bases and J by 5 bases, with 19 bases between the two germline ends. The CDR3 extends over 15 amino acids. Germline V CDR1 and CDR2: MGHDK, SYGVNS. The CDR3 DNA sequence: TGTGCCAGCAGTATCTACGGTGGCGCATACCACGAGCAGTACTTC. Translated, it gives CASSIYGGAYHEQYF.

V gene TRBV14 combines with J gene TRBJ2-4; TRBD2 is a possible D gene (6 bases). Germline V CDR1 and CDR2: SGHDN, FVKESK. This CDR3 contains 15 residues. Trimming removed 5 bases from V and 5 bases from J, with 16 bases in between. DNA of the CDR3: TGTGCCAGCAGCTCGGAGGGCGGGACCGAAAACATTCAGTACTTC. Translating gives CASSSEGGTENIQYF. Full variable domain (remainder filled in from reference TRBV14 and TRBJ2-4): EAGVTQFPSHSVIEKGQTVTLRCDPISGHDNLYWYRRVMGKEIKFLLHFVKESKQDESGMPNNRFLAERTGGTYSTLKVQPAELEDSGVYFCASSSEGGTENIQYFGAGTRLSVL.

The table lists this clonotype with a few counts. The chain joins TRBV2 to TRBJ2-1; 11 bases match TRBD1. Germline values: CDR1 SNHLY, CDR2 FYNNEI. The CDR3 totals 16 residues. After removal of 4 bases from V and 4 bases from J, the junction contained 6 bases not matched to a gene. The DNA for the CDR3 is TGTGCCAGCAGTGGTGGGACAGGGGGGCGTTACAATGAGCAGTTCTTC. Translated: CASSGGTGGRYNEQFF.

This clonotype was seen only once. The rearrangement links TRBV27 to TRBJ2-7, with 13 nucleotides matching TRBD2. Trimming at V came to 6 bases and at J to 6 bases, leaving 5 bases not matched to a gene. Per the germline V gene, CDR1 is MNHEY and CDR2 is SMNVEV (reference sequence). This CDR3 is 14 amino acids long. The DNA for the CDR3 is TGTGCCAGCAGCTGGACTAGCGGGAGCGGCGAGCAGTACTTC. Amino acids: CASSWTSGSGEQYF.

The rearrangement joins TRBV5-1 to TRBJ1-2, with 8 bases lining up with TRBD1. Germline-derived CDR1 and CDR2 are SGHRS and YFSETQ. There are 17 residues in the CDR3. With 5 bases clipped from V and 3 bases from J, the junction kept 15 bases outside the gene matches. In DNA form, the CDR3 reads TGCGCCAGCAGTTCTGGACAGGGCGATCCAGGGTACTATGGCTACACCTTC. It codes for CASSSGQGDPGYYGYTF.

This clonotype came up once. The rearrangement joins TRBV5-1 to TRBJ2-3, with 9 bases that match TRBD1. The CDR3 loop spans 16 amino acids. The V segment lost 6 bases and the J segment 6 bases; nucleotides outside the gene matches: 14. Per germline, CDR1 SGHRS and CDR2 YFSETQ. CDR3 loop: CASNEAGTGMIDTQYF. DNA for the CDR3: TGCGCCAGCAACGAAGCCGGGACAGGGATGATTGATACGCAGTATTTT.

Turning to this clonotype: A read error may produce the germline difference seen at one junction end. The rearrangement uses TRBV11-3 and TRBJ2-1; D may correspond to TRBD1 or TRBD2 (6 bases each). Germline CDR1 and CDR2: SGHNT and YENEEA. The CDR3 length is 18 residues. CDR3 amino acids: CASSLAGSGASSYNKQFF. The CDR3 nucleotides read TGTGCCAGCAGCTTAGCGGGCTCGGGGGCTAGCTCCTACAATAAGCAGTTCTTC.

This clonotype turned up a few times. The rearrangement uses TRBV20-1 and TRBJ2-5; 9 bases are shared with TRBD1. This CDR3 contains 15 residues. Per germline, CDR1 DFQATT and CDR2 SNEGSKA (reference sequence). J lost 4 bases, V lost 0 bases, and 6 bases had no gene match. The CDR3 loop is CSAREGTGFSETQYF. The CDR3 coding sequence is TGCAGTGCTAGAGAGGGGACAGGGTTTTCAGAGACCCAGTACTTC.

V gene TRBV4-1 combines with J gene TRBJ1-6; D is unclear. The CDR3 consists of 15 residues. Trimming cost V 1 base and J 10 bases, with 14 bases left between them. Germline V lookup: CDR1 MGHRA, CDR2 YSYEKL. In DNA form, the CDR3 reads TGCGCCAGCAGCCAAGCTCTTTCAAGGAGATCACCCCTCCACTTT. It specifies CASSQALSRRSPLHF.

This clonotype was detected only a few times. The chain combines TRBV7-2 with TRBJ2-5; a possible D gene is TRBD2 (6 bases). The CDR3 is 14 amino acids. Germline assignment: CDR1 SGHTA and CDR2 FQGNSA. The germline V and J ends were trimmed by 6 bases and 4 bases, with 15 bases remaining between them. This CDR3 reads CASSAGLSPETQYF. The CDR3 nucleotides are TGTGCCAGCAGTGCGGGACTCTCCCCAGAGACCCAGTACTTC.

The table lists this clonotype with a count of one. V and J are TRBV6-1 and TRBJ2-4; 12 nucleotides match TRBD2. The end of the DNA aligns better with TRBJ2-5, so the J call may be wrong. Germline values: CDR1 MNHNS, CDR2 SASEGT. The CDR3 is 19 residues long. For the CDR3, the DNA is TGTGCCAGCAGGACGTACGGTTGGACTAGCGGGACCCCCTTAGGGACCCAGTACTTC. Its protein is CASRTYGWTSGTPLGTQYF.

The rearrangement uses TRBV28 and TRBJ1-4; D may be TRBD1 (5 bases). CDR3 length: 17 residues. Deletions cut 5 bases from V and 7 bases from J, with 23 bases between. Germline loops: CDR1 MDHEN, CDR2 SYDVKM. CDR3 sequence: CASSTRREAGSLEKLFF. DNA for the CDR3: TGTGCCAGCAGTACCCGACGGGAGGCAGGGAGTCTTGAAAAACTGTTTTTT. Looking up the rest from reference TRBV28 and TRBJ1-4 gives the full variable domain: DVKVTQSSRYLVKRTGEKVFLECVQDMDHENMFWYRQDPGLGLRLIYFSYDVKMKEKGDIPEGYSVSREKKERFSLILESASTNQTSMYLCASSTRREAGSLEKLFFGSGTQLSVL.

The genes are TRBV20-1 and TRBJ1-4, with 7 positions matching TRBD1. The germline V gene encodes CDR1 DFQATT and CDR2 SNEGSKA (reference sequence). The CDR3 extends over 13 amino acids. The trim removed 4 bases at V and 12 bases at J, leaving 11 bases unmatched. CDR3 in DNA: TGCAGTGCTAACCGGGACAGCGTGGGGGAACTGTTTTTT. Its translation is CSANRDSVGELFF.

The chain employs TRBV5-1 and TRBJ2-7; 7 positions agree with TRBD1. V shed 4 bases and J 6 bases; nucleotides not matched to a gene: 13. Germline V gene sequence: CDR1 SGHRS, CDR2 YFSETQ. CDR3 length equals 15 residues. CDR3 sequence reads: CASSIRQGGGSEQYF. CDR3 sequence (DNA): TGCGCCAGCAGCATCCGACAGGGCGGCGGTTCCGAGCAGTACTTC.

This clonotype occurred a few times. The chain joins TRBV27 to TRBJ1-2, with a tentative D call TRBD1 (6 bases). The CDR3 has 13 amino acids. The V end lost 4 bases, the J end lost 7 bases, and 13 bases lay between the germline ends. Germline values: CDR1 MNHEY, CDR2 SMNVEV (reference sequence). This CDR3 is CASSSYRDSGYTF. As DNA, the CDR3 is TGTGCCAGCAGTTCCTACAGGGACTCTGGCTACACCTTC.

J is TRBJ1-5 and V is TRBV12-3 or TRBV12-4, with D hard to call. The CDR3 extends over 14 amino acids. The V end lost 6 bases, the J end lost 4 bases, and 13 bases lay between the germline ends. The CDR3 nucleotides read TGTGCCAGCAGGCTACGGGGTCCAAATCAGCCCCAGCATTTT. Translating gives CASRLRGPNQPQHF.

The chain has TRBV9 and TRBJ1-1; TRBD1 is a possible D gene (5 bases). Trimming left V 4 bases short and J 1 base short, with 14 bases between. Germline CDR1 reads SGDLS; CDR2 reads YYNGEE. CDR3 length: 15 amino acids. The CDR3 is CASSPHVGANTEAFF. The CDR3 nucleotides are TGTGCCAGCAGCCCCCACGTTGGGGCGAACACTGAAGCTTTCTTT.

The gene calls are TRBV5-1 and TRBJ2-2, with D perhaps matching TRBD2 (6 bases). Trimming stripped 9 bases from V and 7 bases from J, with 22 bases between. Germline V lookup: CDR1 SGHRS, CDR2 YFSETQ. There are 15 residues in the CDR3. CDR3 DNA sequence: TGCGCCACCCTGAGGCCGCCTCGGCGGGGCGGGGAGCTGTTTTTT. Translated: CATLRPPRRGGELFF.

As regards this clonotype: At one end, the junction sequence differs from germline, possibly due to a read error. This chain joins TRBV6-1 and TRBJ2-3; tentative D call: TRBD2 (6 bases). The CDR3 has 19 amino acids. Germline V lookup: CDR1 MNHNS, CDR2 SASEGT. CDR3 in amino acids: CASSRLVGSRTTSTDTQYF. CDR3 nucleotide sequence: TGTGCCAGCAGTCGCCTGGTCGGTAGCCGGACCACTAGCACGGATACGCAGTATTTT.

The CDR3 loop is CASSLTRNSYEQYF. The CDR3 DNA is TGCGCCAGCAGCTTGACACGAAACTCCTACGAGCAGTACTTC. V is TRBV5-1 and J is TRBJ2-7; D is uncertain. Germline V gene lookup returns CDR1 SGHRS and CDR2 YFSETQ. Between the trimmed V and J ends, which lost 1 base and 0 bases, there was a span of 8 bases. The CDR3 consists of 14 residues.

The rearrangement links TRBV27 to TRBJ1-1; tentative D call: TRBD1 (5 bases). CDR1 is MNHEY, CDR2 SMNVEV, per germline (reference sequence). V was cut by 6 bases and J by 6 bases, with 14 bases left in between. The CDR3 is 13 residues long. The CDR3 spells CASRRGGDAEAFF. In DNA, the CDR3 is TGTGCCAGCAGGCGCGGGGGGGACGCTGAAGCTTTCTTT.

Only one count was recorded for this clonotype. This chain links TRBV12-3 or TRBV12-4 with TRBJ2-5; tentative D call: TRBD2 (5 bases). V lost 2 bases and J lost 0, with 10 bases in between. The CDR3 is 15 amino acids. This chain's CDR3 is CASSLQRKNQETQYF. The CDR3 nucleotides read TGTGCCAGCAGTTTACAGCGGAAAAACCAAGAGACCCAGTACTTC.

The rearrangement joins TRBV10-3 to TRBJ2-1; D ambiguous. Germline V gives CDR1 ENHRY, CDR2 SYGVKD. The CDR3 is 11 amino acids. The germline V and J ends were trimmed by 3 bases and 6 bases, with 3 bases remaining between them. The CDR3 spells CAISDTNEQFF. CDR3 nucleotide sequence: TGTGCCATCAGTGACACCAATGAGCAGTTCTTC.